The T cell receptor (beta chain) described here comes from a study of T cells in Graves' hyperthyroidism and ophthalmopathy. About the study: The blood sample was taken at first diagnosis, before treatment began.

Study outcomes and limitations: The blood repertoire included most of the expanded thyroid clonotypes above 0.001.

Trimming took off 5 bases at V and 5 bases at J, with 11 bases between the two ends. This CDR3 has 13 residues. CDR1 and CDR2 (germline): SGHRS, YFSETQ. The table lists this clonotype with a count of one. Its antigen remains unknown. Absent ophthalmopathy progression within 18 months defined stable Graves' hyperthyroidism. These patients, aged 18 to 65, had recently diagnosed hyperthyroidism lasting under 2 months. Researchers amplified the TCR beta CDR3 regions from RNA transcripts. TCR CDR3 underwent first-round RT-PCR with the HTBI primer set. MiXCR was run by TCRdb on the multiplex PCR reads, yielding one entry per CDR3 protein. Here the sample spans 350,000 to 400,000 distinct CDR3 sequences, 15% being singletons.

The material sequenced was blood. V and J are TRBV5-1 and TRBJ2-1; D is possibly TRBD2 (5 bases). This clonotype was obtained from a woman between 25 and 40 years old with Graves' hyperthyroidism. The CDR3 bases are TGCGCCAGCAGGGCCCTCGGGAACAATGAGCAGTTCTTC. As protein: CASRALGNNEQFF.